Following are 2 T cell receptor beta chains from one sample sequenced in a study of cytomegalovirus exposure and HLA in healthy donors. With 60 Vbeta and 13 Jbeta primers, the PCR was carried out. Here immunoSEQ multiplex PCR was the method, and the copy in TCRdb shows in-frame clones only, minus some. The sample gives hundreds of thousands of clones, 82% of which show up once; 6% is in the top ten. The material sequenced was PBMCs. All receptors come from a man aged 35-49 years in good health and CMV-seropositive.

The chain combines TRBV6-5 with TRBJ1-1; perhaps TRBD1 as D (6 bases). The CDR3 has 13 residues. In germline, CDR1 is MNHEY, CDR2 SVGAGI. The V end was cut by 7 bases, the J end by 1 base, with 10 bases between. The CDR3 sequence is CASNLRGNTEAFF. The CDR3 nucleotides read TGTGCCAGCAATCTCAGGGGGAACACTGAAGCTTTCTTT.

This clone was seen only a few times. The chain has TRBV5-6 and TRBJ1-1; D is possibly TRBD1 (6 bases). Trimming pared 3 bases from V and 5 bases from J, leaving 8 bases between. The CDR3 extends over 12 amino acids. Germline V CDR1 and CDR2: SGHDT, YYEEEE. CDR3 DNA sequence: TGTGCCAGCAGCTCCCAGGGGACTGAAGCTTTCTTT. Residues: CASSSQGTEAFF.